This T cell receptor beta chain comes out of a study of blood T cell repertoires in COVID-19. For the study at large: Acute and convalescent COVID-19 samples came from the United States, Italy and Spain.

Germline values: CDR1 SGDLS, CDR2 YYNGEE. This CDR3 contains 15 residues. With 2 bases removed from V and 1 base from J, the gap between germline ends came to 9 bases. Methods used by the authors: Counts of nucleated cells, estimated from reference gene primer amplification, were obtained. The protocol was immunoSEQ multiplex PCR, while the TCRdb copy is restricted to in-frame clones and leaves out a portion. For V, J and clone size, that table is used; D and trimming come from the DNA. The data contain around 320,000 clones, approximately 89% of them singletons. Assignment of participants to cohorts was predicated upon participant-reported clinical history. Contact with a PCR-confirmed or clinician-diagnosed COVID-19 case occurred within 2 weeks of entry.

This receptor was obtained from a woman aged 45-59 years who had been exposed to COVID-19. The sequenced material came from PBMCs or T cells enriched from blood (not recorded which). This chain uses TRBV9 with TRBJ2-2; D perhaps matches TRBD1 (5 bases). This CDR3 reads CASSVSQGNTGELFF. Here the CDR3 DNA reads TGTGCCAGCAGCGTCTCTCAGGGGAACACCGGGGAGCTGTTTTTT.